The T cell receptor (beta chain) described here comes from a study of TIL therapy for anti-PD-1-resistant metastatic lung cancer. In the study overall: Tumors carried a median about 1.5 non-synonymous mutations per megabase. Study-level results: This highly selected cohort may not generalize to typical lung cancer patients.

Germline V gene lookup returns CDR1 SGHRS and CDR2 YFSETQ. The CDR3 sequence is 14 residues long. Trimming at V came to 0 bases and at J to 10 bases, leaving 2 bases not matched to a gene. The libraries were made with immunoSEQ v3. The assay was immunoSEQ multiplex PCR, and TCRdb's table has in-frame clones only and misses some. The table includes 50,000 or so clones, 65% to 80% detected once. With respect to this clone: Its antigen is currently unknown.

The time point is: pre-treatment sample, taken before nivolumab and TIL therapy. Stage 4 NSCLC adults joined between 2017 and 2020. The sequences come from blood, collected at baseline. This chain links TRBV5-1 with TRBJ1-6; 9 bases map to TRBD1. This receptor was identified in a woman aged 30 to 85 with non-small cell lung cancer. The CDR3 nucleotides are TGCGCCAGCAGCTTGGGACAGGGGGTCTCACCCCTCCACTTT. Translating gives CASSLGQGVSPLHF.